This passage covers 27 T cell receptor beta chains from one sample sequenced in a study of blood T cell repertoires in COVID-19. Sequencing used immunoSEQ multiplex PCR; TCRdb keeps in-frame clones, though not all of them. This sample carries about 350,000 clones, around nine tenths of them seen once, and the ten largest clones take 0.85% to 1.3%. Sequencing used PBMCs or T cells enriched from blood (not recorded which). The receptors stem from a woman between 25 and 40 years old who had been exposed to COVID-19.

The J gene is TRBJ1-1, the V gene TRBV5-6; 8 bases line up with TRBD1. Germline loops: CDR1 SGHDT, CDR2 YYEEEE. The CDR3 length is 14 residues. With 2 bases clipped from V and 1 base from J, the junction kept 1 base outside the gene matches. The CDR3 is CASSFQGANTEAFF. CDR3 nucleotide sequence: TGTGCCAGCAGCTTCCAGGGGGCGAACACTGAAGCTTTCTTT.

The chain couples TRBV5-4 to TRBJ1-4; D not certain. V lost 0 bases, J lost 8 bases, and 14 bases lay in between. The CDR3 sequence is 15 residues long. Germline loops: CDR1 SGHNT, CDR2 YYREEE (reference sequence). The CDR3 nucleotides read TGTGCCAGCAGCTTGGAGGCAGCCCCGGGGGAAAAACTGTTTTTT. Translating gives CASSLEAAPGEKLFF.

This chain uses TRBV29-1 with TRBJ2-7; 8 nucleotides agree with TRBD2. The J segment lost 0 bases and the V segment lost 4 bases, leaving 8 bases of the junction unmatched. There are 15 residues in the CDR3. The germline gives CDR1 SQVTM, CDR2 ANQGSEA. The CDR3, as DNA: TGCAGCGTTGTGGCGGGAGGACCTCTCTCCTACGAGCAGTACTTC. Translating gives CSVVAGGPLSYEQYF.

This clone was observed a handful of times. The rearrangement uses TRBV5-1 and TRBJ1-2, with TRBD1 identical over 7 bases. V shed 5 bases, J shed 8 bases, and the junction held 12 bases outside the gene matches. This CDR3 is built from 14 residues. Germline CDR1 SGHRS, CDR2 YFSETQ. CDR3 in amino acids: CASRSGGPELGYTF. DNA of the CDR3: TGCGCCAGCAGGTCAGGGGGACCTGAATTGGGCTACACCTTC.

This clone came up many times. This chain uses TRBV11-1 with TRBJ2-2; TRBD1 matches 8 bases. Germline V gene data show CDR1 as SGHAT and CDR2 as FQDESV (reference sequence). CDR3 size: 16 residues. J was trimmed by 1 base and V by 2 bases; bases with no gene match: 3. The CDR3 bases are TGTGCCAGCAGCTTAATGGGACAGGTGAACACCGGGGAGCTGTTTTTT. Translating it yields CASSLMGQVNTGELFF.

About this clone itself: Other DNA sequences in this sample translate to the same CDR3. J is TRBJ2-7 and V is TRBV30; D gene uncertain. The CDR3 runs 11 residues. The germline V gene encodes CDR1 GTSNPN and CDR2 SVGIG (reference sequence). Trimming took 2 bases from V and 7 from J, leaving 9 bases between them. The CDR3 coding sequence is TGTGCCTGGAGTCTCTCGTATGAGCAGTACTTC. It yields the protein CAWSLSYEQYF.

This chain connects TRBV12-5 to TRBJ2-5; TRBD1 matches 8 bases. The germline gives CDR1 LGHNT, CDR2 FRNRAP. The V segment lost 4 bases and the J segment 2 bases; nucleotides outside the gene matches: 6. The length of the CDR3 is 15 residues. CDR3 sequence reads: CASGYQGAWQETQYF. In DNA, the CDR3 is TGTGCTAGTGGTTACCAGGGGGCATGGCAAGAGACCCAGTACTTC.

V is TRBV5-1 and J is TRBJ2-7, with TRBD1 matching 7 bases. The V and J ends lost 4 bases and 3 bases, in that order; junction bases with no gene match: 7. Germline V CDR1 and CDR2: SGHRS, YFSETQ. There are 14 residues in the CDR3. The CDR3 bases are TGCGCCAGCAGCCCAACGGGACAGAACTACGAGCAGTACTTC. This codes for CASSPTGQNYEQYF.

On this clone itself: Other DNA sequences in the same sample also yield this CDR3. The chain employs TRBV6-5 and TRBJ1-1, with D hard to call. The length of the CDR3 is 13 residues. The germline V gene encodes CDR1 MNHEY and CDR2 SVGAGI. V lost 0 bases to trimming and J lost 0 bases, with 2 bases between them. The CDR3: CASSYSVNTEAFF. The CDR3 DNA sequence: TGTGCCAGCAGTTACTCCGTGAACACTGAAGCTTTCTTT.

The chain links TRBV19 to TRBJ1-5; 10 positions match TRBD1. The trim removed 3 bases at V and 7 bases at J, leaving 6 bases unmatched. Germline V gives CDR1 LNHDA, CDR2 SQIVND (reference sequence). The CDR3 has 15 residues. Here the CDR3 reads CASSIIRDRGQPQHF. DNA for the CDR3: TGTGCCAGTAGTATCATCCGGGACAGGGGACAGCCCCAGCATTTT.

The CDR3 DNA sequence: TGTGCCAGCAAGGGGGGGCTGGGAACTGAAGCTTTCTTT. It specifies CASKGGLGTEAFF. V is TRBV6-5 and J is TRBJ1-1; D is perhaps TRBD1 (6 bases). The CDR3 loop spans 13 amino acids. Trimming cost V 7 bases and J 5 bases, with 14 bases left between them. Germline V gives CDR1 MNHEY, CDR2 SVGAGI.

Only one count was recorded for this clone. V gene TRBV19 combines with J gene TRBJ1-1; D might be TRBD1 (6 bases). The V end lost 3 bases, the J end lost 9 bases, and 8 bases lay between the germline ends. Germline loops: CDR1 LNHDA, CDR2 SQIVND (reference sequence). The CDR3 runs 11 residues. CDR3 in DNA: TGTGCCAGTAGTATGGGGGCCAAAGCTTTCTTT. It yields the protein CASSMGAKAFF.

Here the CDR3 reads CASVRGQETQYF. The CDR3 DNA reads as TGTGCCAGCGTCCGGGGGCAAGAGACCCAGTACTTC. The chain has TRBV7-9 and TRBJ2-5, with D tentatively TRBD2 (6 bases). The CDR3 consists of 12 residues. The V gene's germline CDR1 is SEHNR and CDR2 FQNEAQ (reference sequence). Trimming removed 8 bases at V and 2 bases at J, with 9 bases between.

This clone was observed once. The V call is TRBV7-9, the J call TRBJ2-7, with 13 bases fitting TRBD2. Per germline, CDR1 SEHNR and CDR2 FQNEAQ (reference sequence). The CDR3 length is 13 residues. Unmatched junction bases numbered 7, after V lost 11 bases and J lost 6 bases. The CDR3 DNA reads as TGTGCCGCGGGGACTAGCGGGATGGGCGAGCAGTACTTC. Its translation: CAAGTSGMGEQYF.

V usage is TRBV3-1 (or the pseudogene TRBV3-2) and J usage is TRBJ2-1; the match to TRBD1 covers 9 bases. From germline, CDR1 is LGHDT and CDR2 YNNKEL (reference sequence). Trimming removed 6 bases from V and 7 bases from J; junction bases left unmatched: 13. This CDR3 region has 16 residues. CDR3 amino acids: CASRTGGLAEVNEQFF. CDR3 nucleotides: TGTGCCAGCAGGACAGGGGGGCTAGCGGAAGTAAATGAGCAGTTCTTC.

The V call is TRBV28, the J call TRBJ2-7; 9 bases agree with TRBD2. The CDR3 consists of 17 residues. Germline CDR1 and CDR2: MDHEN and SYDVKM. J gave up 0 bases and V 4 bases, and 10 bases lay outside the gene matches. This CDR3 reads CASSSPTPREGSYEQYF. The CDR3, as DNA: TGTGCCAGCAGTTCCCCGACCCCGCGGGAGGGCTCCTACGAGCAGTACTTC.

The genes are TRBV3-1 (or the pseudogene TRBV3-2) and TRBJ1-1, with 8 bases lining up with TRBD1. This CDR3 is 15 amino acids long. V shed 2 bases, J shed 5 bases, and the junction held 7 bases outside the gene matches. Germline-derived CDR1 and CDR2 are LGHDT and YNNKEL (reference sequence). CDR3 DNA: TGTGCCAGCAGCCAAACCACAGGGGGATTGACTGAAGCTTTCTTT. It translates to CASSQTTGGLTEAFF.

The chain links TRBV7-9 to TRBJ2-1; possible D gene TRBD2, 7 bases. CDR1 is SEHNR, CDR2 FQNEAQ, per germline (reference sequence). The V and J ends lost 5 bases and 3 bases respectively, with 20 bases between them. This CDR3 is built from 17 residues. As DNA, the CDR3 is TGTGCCAGCAGCCCCGTAGGGGGGGCCTCCTTCTACAATGAGCAGTTCTTC. It encodes CASSPVGGASFYNEQFF.

V is TRBV20-1 and J is TRBJ2-1; 8 bases match TRBD2. In germline, CDR1 is DFQATT, CDR2 SNEGSKA (reference sequence). The CDR3 totals 14 residues. After removal of 3 bases from V and 6 bases from J, the junction contained 7 bases not matched to a gene. The CDR3 sequence is CSASRSGSGNEQFF. CDR3 DNA sequence: TGCAGTGCTAGTAGGAGCGGGAGTGGCAATGAGCAGTTCTTC.

The chain links TRBV28 to TRBJ2-2; D may be TRBD1 (5 bases). V lost 7 bases, J lost 5 bases, and 11 bases lay in between. The CDR3 is made up of 13 amino acids. Per the germline V gene, CDR1 is MDHEN and CDR2 is SYDVKM. This chain's CDR3 is CASKDTGTGELFF. CDR3 in DNA: TGTGCCAGCAAGGATACAGGAACCGGGGAGCTGTTTTTT. The full variable domain, its missing parts supplied by reference TRBV28 and TRBJ2-2, is DVKVTQSSRYLVKRTGEKVFLECVQDMDHENMFWYRQDPGLGLRLIYFSYDVKMKEKGDIPEGYSVSREKKERFSLILESASTNQTSMYLCASKDTGTGELFFGEGSRLTVL.

Concerning this clone: Within the sample, other DNA sequences also encode this same CDR3. The gene calls are TRBV9 and TRBJ2-2; TRBD2 might be the D (5 bases). V gave up 0 bases and J gave up 5 bases, with 5 bases separating them. The CDR3 is made up of 13 amino acids. CDR1 and CDR2 from the germline V gene are SGDLS and YYNGEE. CDR3 sequence: CASSVAGTGELFF. DNA for the CDR3: TGTGCCAGCAGCGTAGCGGGAACCGGGGAGCTGTTTTTT.

This rearrangement joins TRBV11-2 to TRBJ1-4; a weak D match, TRBD1 (6 bases). The ends were cut back, 5 bases at V and 6 bases at J, with 16 bases in the middle. The length of the CDR3 is 15 residues. Germline V lookup: CDR1 SGHAT, CDR2 FQNNGV. The CDR3 region is CASSRSGGEYEKLFF. Written as DNA, the CDR3 is TGTGCCAGCAGCCGGTCGGGGGGCGAGTATGAAAAACTGTTTTTT.

V and J are TRBV2 and TRBJ2-3; no reliable D call. Between the trimmed V and J ends, which lost 9 bases and 2 bases, there was a span of 3 bases. Germline values: CDR1 SNHLY, CDR2 FYNNEI. The CDR3 consists of 10 residues. CDR3: CARYTDTQYF. The CDR3 nucleotides are TGTGCCAGATACACAGATACGCAGTATTTT.

The table lists this clone with a count of one. V is TRBV27 and J is TRBJ1-2; possible D gene TRBD1, 6 bases. Germline V lookup: CDR1 MNHEY, CDR2 SMNVEV (reference sequence). The CDR3 has 12 residues. Trimming removed 7 bases from V and 6 bases from J, with 12 bases in between. This chain's CDR3 is CASKQGMDGYTF. In nucleotides, the CDR3 is TGTGCCAGCAAGCAGGGGATGGATGGCTACACCTTC.

In this sample, this clone turned up a few times. CDR3 region: CASRGELTYEQYF. The CDR3 nucleotides are TGTGCCAGCAGGGGAGAGCTAACCTACGAGCAGTACTTC. V and J are TRBV25-1 and TRBJ2-7; possibly TRBD2 for D (5 bases). The V gene's germline CDR1 is MGHDK and CDR2 SYGVNS. The CDR3 has 13 amino acids. V gave up 6 bases and J gave up 2 bases, with 11 bases separating them.

This clone was found once. J is TRBJ2-5 and V is TRBV28; TRBD1 matches 7 bases. CDR1 and CDR2 (germline): MDHEN, SYDVKM. V lost 7 bases to trimming and J lost 0 bases; unmatched junction nucleotides: 8. This CDR3 region has 15 residues. The CDR3 sequence is CASTLTGNYQETQYF. CDR3 in DNA: TGTGCCAGCACTCTGACAGGGAACTACCAAGAGACCCAGTACTTC. Complete variable domain (other parts from reference TRBV28 and TRBJ2-5): DVKVTQSSRYLVKRTGEKVFLECVQDMDHENMFWYRQDPGLGLRLIYFSYDVKMKEKGDIPEGYSVSREKKERFSLILESASTNQTSMYLCASTLTGNYQETQYFGPGTRLLVL.

This chain uses TRBV24-1 with TRBJ1-3; D perhaps matches TRBD1 (6 bases). The CDR3 totals 15 residues. Per the germline V gene, CDR1 is KGHDR and CDR2 is SFDVKD. The ends were cut back, 2 bases at V and 3 bases at J, with 10 bases in the middle. The CDR3 DNA is TGTGCCACCAGTGATTCAGGGGAACGTGGAAACACCATATATTTT. This sequence encodes CATSDSGERGNTIYF.